One sample yielded the 28 T cell receptor beta chains listed below, sequenced in a study of follicular helper T cells after annual influenza vaccination. The assay was immunoSEQ multiplex PCR, and TCRdb's table has in-frame clones only and misses some. The data show more than 7,000 clones, about 83% seen once. Time point here: 2013-2014 season, 7 days after vaccination. The sequences come from CXCR5+ CD38- circulating T follicular helper cells from blood, collected 7 days after influenza vaccination. Regarding subset: circulating Tfh, non-naive CD4+CXCR5+PD-1+ (ICOS+CD38+ or ICOS-CD38-). Source of these receptors: an adult who received the influenza vaccine.

The chain employs TRBV2 and TRBJ1-5; D unclear. The CDR3 spans 12 residues. V gave up 4 bases and J gave up 5 bases, with 6 bases separating them. CDR1 and CDR2 (germline): SNHLY, FYNNEI. CDR3 protein: CASSGTDQPQHF. CDR3 in DNA: TGTGCCAGCAGTGGAACAGATCAGCCCCAGCATTTT. Using reference TRBV2 and TRBJ1-5 for the parts outside the CDR3, the full variable domain is EPEVTQTPSHQVTQMGQEVILRCVPISNHLYFYWYRQILGQKVEFLVSFYNNEISEKSEIFDDQFSVERPDGSNFTLKIRSTKLEDSAMYFCASSGTDQPQHFGDGTRLSIL.

This sequence joins TRBV19 and TRBJ2-5; tentatively, D is TRBD1 or TRBD2 (5 bases each). Germline-derived CDR1 and CDR2 are LNHDA and SQIVND (reference sequence). Trimming pared 3 bases from V and 5 bases from J, leaving 10 bases between. The length of the CDR3 is 13 residues. Written as DNA, the CDR3 is TGTGCCAGTAGTATGGGGGTACGGGAGACCCAGTACTTC. Its translation: CASSMGVRETQYF.

This clone came up once. This chain links TRBV5-1 with TRBJ2-7, with 8 bases that match TRBD2. CDR1 and CDR2 from the germline V gene are SGHRS and YFSETQ. This CDR3 has 16 residues. V dropped 3 bases and J dropped 5; count of bases not matched to a gene: 13. The CDR3 here is CASSSLLSGSGDEQYF. CDR3 nucleotide sequence: TGCGCCAGCAGCTCCTTGCTAAGCGGGAGTGGCGACGAGCAGTACTTC.

V gene TRBV18 combines with J gene TRBJ1-1; the match to TRBD1 covers 7 bases. CDR3 length: 16 residues. The trim removed 3 bases at V and 3 bases at J, leaving 10 bases unmatched. CDR1 is KGHSH and CDR2 is LQKENI in the germline V gene. CDR3 loop: CASSPNPQGFDTEAFF. Here the CDR3 DNA reads TGTGCCAGCTCACCGAATCCACAGGGGTTTGACACTGAAGCTTTCTTT.

The genes are TRBV5-6 and TRBJ2-5; TRBD2 matches at 16 bases. The V segment lost 4 bases and the J segment 7 bases; nucleotides outside the gene matches: 13. Germline values: CDR1 SGHDT, CDR2 YYEEEE. This CDR3 contains 18 residues. CDR3 bases: TGTGCCAGCAGCCTGCCGGGACTAGCGGGGGGGCACGATGGGACCCAGTACTTC. Amino acids: CASSLPGLAGGHDGTQYF.

The chain employs TRBV2 and TRBJ2-2, with D possibly being TRBD2 (5 bases). The CDR3 extends over 15 amino acids. From germline, CDR1 is SNHLY and CDR2 FYNNEI. V was shortened by 3 bases and J by 0 bases, with 8 bases between the two germline ends. In DNA, the CDR3 is TGTGCCAGCAGTGAGAGGCGGGCGAACACCGGGGAGCTGTTTTTT. Its protein product is CASSERRANTGELFF.

The chain joins TRBV6-1 to TRBJ1-1; D ambiguous. Trimming pared 7 bases from V and 5 bases from J, leaving 14 bases between. The CDR3 sequence is 13 residues long. The V gene's germline CDR1 is MNHNS and CDR2 SASEGT. DNA for the CDR3: TGTGCCAGCACCCAAAAGGGTGGAACTGAAGCTTTCTTT. Translated, it gives CASTQKGGTEAFF.

The V gene is TRBV15, the J gene TRBJ2-3; no reliable D call. The length of the CDR3 is 16 residues. Per germline, CDR1 LNHNV and CDR2 YYDKDF (reference sequence). Trimming shortened V by 0 bases and J by 3 bases, and 13 bases separated the two germline ends. In DNA, the CDR3 is TGTGCCACCAGCAGAGATAGAGGTTGGGGTACAGATACGCAGTATTTT. Translation: CATSRDRGWGTDTQYF.

This clone was seen a single time. The genes are TRBV4-3 and TRBJ1-1; D unresolved. The V and J ends lost 2 bases and 5 bases respectively, with 18 bases between them. The CDR3 contains 16 residues. Per germline, CDR1 LGHNA and CDR2 YSLEER. This CDR3 reads CASSQHFRGLGTEAFF. CDR3 nucleotides: TGCGCCAGCAGCCAACACTTCAGAGGCCTAGGTACTGAAGCTTTCTTT.

This clone was detected a few times. The V call is TRBV9, the J call TRBJ2-7; 7 nucleotides match TRBD1. The CDR3 has 14 amino acids. Germline CDR1 and CDR2: SGDLS and YYNGEE. Trimming removed 1 base from V and 0 bases from J; junction bases left unmatched: 1. The CDR3 reads CASSVTGASYEQYF. The CDR3 nucleotides are TGTGCCAGCAGCGTAACAGGGGCCTCCTACGAGCAGTACTTC.

The chain employs TRBV5-1 and TRBJ1-1; the D gene is possibly TRBD1 (5 bases). CDR3 length: 16 residues. The germline gives CDR1 SGHRS, CDR2 YFSETQ. Trimming took off 0 bases at V and 4 bases at J, with 16 bases between the two ends. For the CDR3, the DNA is TGCGCCAGCAGCTTGGATGGGCAGGGTACGGGCACTGAAGCTTTCTTT. It is translated as CASSLDGQGTGTEAFF.

This clone occurred once. The chain combines TRBV19 with TRBJ1-2; the D gene is possibly TRBD1 (6 bases). The CDR3 has 15 amino acids. Germline CDR1 is LNHDA and CDR2 is SQIVND (reference sequence). V dropped 3 bases and J dropped 0 bases, with 11 bases sitting between them. The CDR3 nucleotides are TGTGCCAGTAGTATTAGCAGGGGAGCTAACTATGGCTACACCTTC. As protein: CASSISRGANYGYTF.

The chain combines TRBV2 with TRBJ2-5, with D maybe TRBD1 (6 bases). Trimming took off 4 bases at V and 1 base at J, with 10 bases between the two ends. Germline CDR1 and CDR2: SNHLY and FYNNEI. The CDR3 contains 14 residues. The CDR3, as DNA: TGTGCCAGCAGTGCGCTACAGGGCCAAGAGACCCAGTACTTC. Its translation: CASSALQGQETQYF.

The chain links TRBV28 to TRBJ1-2, with a weak D call TRBD1 (5 bases). V was cut by 5 bases and J by 8 bases, with 18 bases left in between. Germline V gives CDR1 MDHEN, CDR2 SYDVKM. This CDR3 spans 14 amino acids. CDR3 region: CASSVDRDLEGYTF. CDR3 coding DNA: TGTGCCAGCAGTGTTGACCGGGACTTGGAAGGCTACACCTTC.

This chain connects TRBV10-3 to TRBJ2-7, with D uncertain. This CDR3 has 12 amino acids. Trimming left V 11 bases short and J 4 bases short, with 15 bases between. Germline CDR1 reads ENHRY; CDR2 reads SYGVKD. The DNA of the CDR3 is TGTGCCGTGGGTGCGGTAGGATACGAGCAGTACTTC. It translates to CAVGAVGYEQYF.

The chain is built from TRBV19 and TRBJ2-7; 9 positions match TRBD1. Trimming took 5 bases from V and 6 from J; bases not matched to a gene: 8. CDR3 length equals 14 residues. In germline, CDR1 is LNHDA, CDR2 SQIVND (reference sequence). The CDR3 nucleotides are TGTGCCAGTAGTTCGGGACAGGGTTTTGTCGAGCAGTACTTC. This gives the protein CASSSGQGFVEQYF.

This clone was found a few times. The chain uses TRBV5-1 and TRBJ2-3; D is perhaps TRBD2 (6 bases). Trimming removed 0 bases from V and 4 bases from J, with 12 bases in between. The CDR3 runs to 15 residues. The germline gives CDR1 SGHRS, CDR2 YFSETQ. DNA of the CDR3: TGCGCCAGCAGCTTGGGATGGACGGGGGCAGATACGCAGTATTTT. It specifies CASSLGWTGADTQYF.

This chain connects TRBV6-5 to TRBJ1-5; D not resolved. Germline values: CDR1 MNHEY, CDR2 SVGAGI. This CDR3 has 14 residues. V was clipped by 4 bases and J by 1 base, with 8 bases between them. The CDR3 bases are TGTGCCAGCAGTTCCCTTTTGAGCAATCAGCCCCAGCATTTT. Its protein is CASSSLLSNQPQHF.

This clone was seen only a few times. The chain combines TRBV7-2 with TRBJ2-1; D gene unclear. Between the trimmed V and J ends, which lost 6 bases and 4 bases, there was a span of 4 bases. The CDR3 covers 11 residues. Germline CDR1 is SGHTA and CDR2 is FQGNSA. CDR3 DNA sequence: TGTGCCAGCAGGCTGTACAATGAGCAGTTCTTC. Protein product: CASRLYNEQFF.

This clone was counted a single time. This chain connects TRBV18 to TRBJ2-3, with TRBD1 matching over 11 bases. The ends lost 4 bases at V and 5 bases at J; junction bases unmatched: 2. The CDR3 contains 14 residues. Germline assignment: CDR1 KGHSH and CDR2 LQKENI. CDR3 in amino acids: CASSQDRGRDTQYF. The CDR3 DNA reads as TGTGCCAGCTCACAGGACAGGGGGCGAGATACGCAGTATTTT.

The CDR3 spells CASSPGTSGKKQFF. The CDR3 nucleotides read TGTGCCAGCAGTCCCGGGACTAGCGGGAAGAAACAGTTCTTC. V usage is TRBV2 and J usage is TRBJ2-1, with 13 bases fitting TRBD2. CDR1 and CDR2 from the germline V gene are SNHLY and FYNNEI. Trimming took 5 bases from V and 13 from J; bases not matched to a gene: 8. This CDR3 is 14 amino acids long.

The CDR3, as DNA: TGTGCCAGCAGCAACGACAGGGGGAGAGAGACCCAGTACTTC. Translating it yields CASSNDRGRETQYF. The chain combines TRBV7-2 with TRBJ2-5; the match to TRBD1 covers 9 bases. The CDR3 spans 14 residues. CDR1 and CDR2 (germline): SGHTA, FQGNSA. V was pared by 5 bases and J by 4 bases, with 5 bases of the junction left unmatched.

V and J are TRBV12-5 and TRBJ1-3; possible D gene TRBD1, 6 bases. Germline CDR1 and CDR2: LGHNT and FRNRAP. The CDR3 has 14 residues. V dropped 0 bases and J dropped 6 bases, with 9 bases sitting between them. This CDR3 reads CASGLVPGENTIYF. CDR3 sequence (DNA): TGTGCTAGTGGTTTGGTACCAGGGGAAAACACCATATATTTT.

This chain joins TRBV7-9 and TRBJ1-1; the D is unclear. Trimming removed 5 bases at V and 1 base at J, with 11 bases between. Germline-derived CDR1 and CDR2 are SEHNR and FQNEAQ (reference sequence). The CDR3 has 14 residues. CDR3 nucleotide sequence: TGTGCCAGCAGCCGCGGGCCTGGGAACACTGAAGCTTTCTTT. This encodes CASSRGPGNTEAFF.

This chain links TRBV5-4 with TRBJ2-1; D possibly corresponds to TRBD2 (5 bases). CDR3 length equals 17 residues. Germline V gene lookup returns CDR1 SGHNT and CDR2 YYREEE (reference sequence). The V and J ends lost 3 bases and 1 base respectively, with 17 bases between them. This chain's CDR3 is CASSSSQRRDSYNEQFF. The CDR3 DNA reads as TGTGCCAGCAGCTCATCCCAGCGACGGGATTCCTACAATGAGCAGTTCTTC.

The CDR3: CASTRTGPYMNTEAFF. In DNA, the CDR3 is TGCGCCAGCACCAGGACAGGGCCCTATATGAACACTGAAGCTTTCTTT. This chain joins TRBV5-1 and TRBJ1-1; 8 bases fit TRBD1. Trimming at V came to 6 bases and at J to 0 bases, leaving 10 bases not matched to a gene. From germline, CDR1 is SGHRS and CDR2 YFSETQ. The CDR3 runs 16 residues.

The CDR3 spells CASSSHGGGSTEAFF. The CDR3 nucleotides read TGTGCCAGCAGTTCCCACGGGGGCGGGAGCACTGAAGCTTTCTTT. The chain links TRBV28 to TRBJ1-1; possibly TRBD1 for D (6 bases). The V and J ends lost 4 bases and 4 bases respectively, with 16 bases between them. The germline gives CDR1 MDHEN, CDR2 SYDVKM. The CDR3 extends over 15 amino acids.

The chain carries TRBV4-3 and TRBJ2-5; 8 nucleotides agree with TRBD2. The germline CDR1 and CDR2 sequences are LGHNA and YSLEER. The length of the CDR3 is 16 residues. The V gene end was trimmed by 1 base and the J gene end by 2 bases; junction bases not matched to a gene: 6. CDR3 sequence (DNA): TGCGCCAGCAGCCAAGTATTCAGCGGGGGACAAGAGACCCAGTACTTC. The encoded protein is CASSQVFSGGQETQYF.